Listed below are T cell receptor beta chains from one sample, sequenced in a study of blood T cell repertoires in COVID-19. Profiling relied on immunoSEQ multiplex PCR, and the TCRdb table lists in-frame clones only, not all of them. The data hold about 70,000 clones, with roughly 70% observed a single time. Sample: peripheral blood. The receptors were sampled from a man in his 70s with acute or convalescent COVID-19. Both conserved end residues are part of each CDR3. Fields, in order: clone size, D gene, V gene, J gene, CDR3 DNA, CDR3 protein. A D gene is named only where the DNA matches it firmly. Some rows mark clone size as missing; the rest say once, few, many or name a class of expanded clone.

size: .; D: TRBD2; V: TRBV19; J: TRBJ2-1; DNA: TGTGCCAGTAGTATGATGAAAGCGGGAGGGGGTGAGCAGTTCTTC; CDR3: CASSMMKAGGGEQFF
size: .; D: .; V: TRBV3-1/TRBV3-2; J: TRBJ1-2; DNA: TGTGCCAGCAGCCAGGTACATGCGGCGGGCTATGGCTACACCTTC; CDR3: CASSQVHAAGYGYTF
size: many; D: .; V: TRBV5-1; J: TRBJ1-5; DNA: TGCGCCAGCAGCTTGGCGGGGGTCAATCAGCCCCAGCATTTT; CDR3: CASSLAGVNQPQHF
size: .; D: .; V: TRBV5-1; J: TRBJ2-1; DNA: TGCGCCAGCAGCTTGGGGTTCGCGACAGATGAGCAGTTCTTC; CDR3: CASSLGFATDEQFF
size: few; D: .; V: TRBV28; J: TRBJ1-5; DNA: TGTGCCAGCAGTTCAGGGTCGGGCAGGGGCCAGCCCCAGCATTTT; CDR3: CASSSGSGRGQPQHF
size: few; D: TRBD1; V: TRBV18; J: TRBJ2-6; DNA: TGTGCCAGCTCCGGACAGGGGGCCAGTGGGGCCAACGTCCTGACTTTC; CDR3: CASSGQGASGANVLTF
size: .; D: .; V: TRBV7-2; J: TRBJ2-7; DNA: TGTGCCAGCAGCTTAGGGGGGGTGGGTAACTACGAGCAGTACTTC; CDR3: CASSLGGVGNYEQYF
size: many; D: .; V: TRBV2; J: TRBJ2-2; DNA: TGTGCCAGCAGCTACCAGGGAACCGGGGAGCTGTTTTTT; CDR3: CASSYQGTGELFF
size: few; D: .; V: TRBV14; J: TRBJ1-2; DNA: TGTGCCAGCAGCCAAGACAGAAACTATGGCTACACCTTC; CDR3: CASSQDRNYGYTF
size: .; D: .; V: TRBV28; J: TRBJ2-5; DNA: TGTGCCAGCAGCTACCGTCGCGGGGAAGAGACCCAGTACTTC; CDR3: CASSYRRGEETQYF
size: few; D: .; V: TRBV5-5; J: TRBJ2-7; DNA: TGTGCCAGCAGCTTGGGAGGGGGGGCCGTCTCCTACGAGCAGTACTTC; CDR3: CASSLGGGAVSYEQYF
size: .; D: .; V: TRBV7-9; J: TRBJ2-7; DNA: TGTGCCAGCAGCTTAGCGACGGGCGGGCCCAGCGACGAGCAGTACTTC; CDR3: CASSLATGGPSDEQYF
size: .; D: .; V: TRBV19; J: TRBJ1-1; DNA: TGTGCCAGTATCCCGGGAGGGCGTCTGAACACTGAAGCTTTCTTT; CDR3: CASIPGGRLNTEAFF
size: .; D: TRBD1; V: TRBV29-1; J: TRBJ2-7; DNA: TGCAGCGTTGAGGCCGGGACAGTTTCCTACGAGCAGTACTTC; CDR3: CSVEAGTVSYEQYF
size: .; D: .; V: TRBV7-9; J: TRBJ2-7; DNA: TGTGCCAGCAGCTTAGGGTCCCAGCGAGAGCAGTACTTC; CDR3: CASSLGSQREQYF
size: .; D: TRBD1; V: TRBV18; J: TRBJ1-1; DNA: TGTGCCAGCTCCTGGGACAGGACGAACACTGAAGCTTTCTTT; CDR3: CASSWDRTNTEAFF
size: .; D: .; V: TRBV12-3/TRBV12-4; J: TRBJ1-1; DNA: TGTGCCAGCAGTTTGGACAGAAGAGTAGCTTTCTTT; CDR3: CASSLDRRVAFF
size: .; D: TRBD1; V: TRBV30; J: TRBJ1-2; DNA: TGTGCCTGGAGGGACAGGGGAGTGGACTATGGCTACACCTTC; CDR3: CAWRDRGVDYGYTF
size: .; D: TRBD2; V: TRBV19; J: TRBJ2-1; DNA: TGTGCCAGTAGTATAGTCCCCCGGACTAGCGGCGGCTCCTACAATGAGCAGTTCTTC; CDR3: CASSIVPRTSGGSYNEQFF
size: .; D: .; V: TRBV4-1; J: TRBJ2-5; DNA: TGCGCCAGCAGCCAAGCGGGACAAAAGGAGACCCAGTACTTC; CDR3: CASSQAGQKETQYF
size: .; D: .; V: TRBV7-7; J: TRBJ2-2; DNA: TGTGCTAGCAGGGCGGGCGAGAACACCGGGGAGCTGTTTTTT; CDR3: CASRAGENTGELFF
size: .; D: TRBD1; V: TRBV7-8; J: TRBJ1-4; DNA: TGTGCCAGCAGCCCAGGACAGGGGACTAATGAAAAACTGTTTTTT; CDR3: CASSPGQGTNEKLFF
size: .; D: .; V: TRBV2; J: TRBJ2-1; DNA: TGTGCCAGCACTCAATGGAGGGGGGGCTCTACAACCGAGCAGTTCTTC; CDR3: CASTQWRGGSTTEQFF
size: .; D: TRBD1; V: TRBV18; J: TRBJ2-3; DNA: TGTGCCAGCTCACCTGGGACAGCGGCGTGGAGCACAGATACGCAGTATTTT; CDR3: CASSPGTAAWSTDTQYF
size: .; D: TRBD1; V: TRBV6-5; J: TRBJ2-5; DNA: TGTGCCAGCAGCCAGACAGGGGGGCAAGAGACCCAGTACTTC; CDR3: CASSQTGGQETQYF
size: .; D: .; V: TRBV5-1; J: TRBJ1-4; DNA: TGCGCCAGCAGCTCGCGACAGGTTTCAACTAATGAAAAACTGTTTTTT; CDR3: CASSSRQVSTNEKLFF
size: .; D: TRBD1; V: TRBV6-1; J: TRBJ1-2; DNA: TGTGCCAGCAGTTCCCCCGGACAGGGGTTAGGCTACACCTTC; CDR3: CASSSPGQGLGYTF
size: .; D: TRBD1; V: TRBV19; J: TRBJ1-4; DNA: TGTGCCAGCCGTCCCGGACAGGGGACGAAACTGTTTTTT; CDR3: CASRPGQGTKLFF
size: .; D: .; V: TRBV6-6; J: TRBJ1-1; DNA: TGTGCCAGCAGTTCACCACAGAACACTGAAGCTTTCTTT; CDR3: CASSSPQNTEAFF
size: .; D: .; V: TRBV6-6; J: TRBJ1-5; DNA: TGTGCCAGCAGGGGAGGGGGGGAGCCAATTCAGCCCCAGCATTTT; CDR3: CASRGGGEPIQPQHF
size: few; D: TRBD1; V: TRBV11-2; J: TRBJ1-1; DNA: TGTGCCAGCAGCTCTCAGACAGGGACCACTGAAGCTTTCTTT; CDR3: CASSSQTGTTEAFF
size: .; D: .; V: TRBV7-8; J: TRBJ2-5; DNA: TGTGCCAGCAGCTTAGTTGAGCAAGAGACCCAGTACTTC; CDR3: CASSLVEQETQYF
size: few; D: .; V: TRBV4-3; J: TRBJ2-7; DNA: TGCGCCAGCAGCCGGGAAAGCGGAAGCTCCTACGAGCAGTACTTC; CDR3: CASSRESGSSYEQYF
size: .; D: TRBD2; V: TRBV3-1/TRBV3-2; J: TRBJ2-3; DNA: TGTGCCAGCAGCCAAGATCTACTAGCGGGGATCACAGATACGCAGTATTTT; CDR3: CASSQDLLAGITDTQYF
size: .; D: TRBD1; V: TRBV5-1; J: TRBJ2-7; DNA: TGCGCCAGCAGCTTGGCCGGGGACAGGTACTACTTC; CDR3: CASSLAGDRYYF
size: few; D: TRBD2; V: TRBV5-4; J: TRBJ2-7; DNA: TGTGCCAGCAGCTTGGGGGGCGGCGGGAGGGCCCACGAGCAGTACTTC; CDR3: CASSLGGGGRAHEQYF
size: .; D: .; V: TRBV9; J: TRBJ2-5; DNA: TGTGCCAGCAGCGTAGGCAGGGTGGGAGAGACCCAGTACTTC; CDR3: CASSVGRVGETQYF
size: .; D: TRBD2; V: TRBV15; J: TRBJ2-2; DNA: TGTGCCACCAGCAGAGGGAGTGGGGGGACTAGTCCCGGGGAGCTGTTTTTT; CDR3: CATSRGSGGTSPGELFF
size: .; D: TRBD2; V: TRBV4-2; J: TRBJ2-7; DNA: TGTGCCAGCAGCCAAGCGGTGCGGGAGGTGAAAAACGAGCAGTACTTC; CDR3: CASSQAVREVKNEQYF
size: .; D: .; V: TRBV5-1; J: TRBJ1-1; DNA: TGCGCCAGCAGCTTGGGGACCTATGGGGGGAGGGGTGAAGCTTTCTTT; CDR3: CASSLGTYGGRGEAFF
size: .; D: .; V: TRBV2; J: TRBJ1-5; DNA: TGTGCCGGATCCCGGGGAGCTCGGGGGCAGCCCCAGCATTTT; CDR3: CAGSRGARGQPQHF
size: .; D: TRBD2; V: TRBV28; J: TRBJ2-7; DNA: TGTGCCAGCAGTTTGGGTGGACTAGCGGGCCTCGAGCAGTACTTC; CDR3: CASSLGGLAGLEQYF
size: .; D: .; V: TRBV19; J: TRBJ2-7; DNA: TGTGCCAGTAGTATAGGGAGTTCTTCCTACGAGCAGTACTTC; CDR3: CASSIGSSSYEQYF
size: .; D: TRBD2; V: TRBV7-9; J: TRBJ2-1; DNA: TGTGCCAGCAGCTTAGCGGTAGCGGGAGATTCCTACAATGAGCAGTTCTTC; CDR3: CASSLAVAGDSYNEQFF
size: .; D: .; V: TRBV27; J: TRBJ2-1; DNA: TGTGCCAGCAGTTTAAACCTAGGCGGCAATGAGCAGTTCTTC; CDR3: CASSLNLGGNEQFF
size: .; D: TRBD1; V: TRBV6-5; J: TRBJ1-2; DNA: TGTGCCAGCAGTCACAGGGGAGACTATGGCTACACCTTC; CDR3: CASSHRGDYGYTF
size: .; D: TRBD2; V: TRBV5-1; J: TRBJ2-7; DNA: TGCGCCAGCAGCTTAGGGACTAGCGGATTTTACGAGCAGTACTTC; CDR3: CASSLGTSGFYEQYF
size: .; D: TRBD2; V: TRBV7-3; J: TRBJ2-1; DNA: TGTGCCAGCAGCTTCAAAGGGGAGGGTAGCAATGAGCAGTTCTTC; CDR3: CASSFKGEGSNEQFF
size: once; D: .; V: TRBV6-6; J: TRBJ2-5; DNA: TGTGCCAGCAGTTACACGGACAGCCAAGAGACCCAGTACTTC; CDR3: CASSYTDSQETQYF
size: few; D: .; V: TRBV28; J: TRBJ2-3; DNA: TGTGCCAGCAGTTTAAGTAGCCGCCCAGATACGCAGTATTTT; CDR3: CASSLSSRPDTQYF
size: .; D: TRBD2; V: TRBV7-2; J: TRBJ2-2; DNA: TGTGCCAGCAGCGTCTCTAGCGGATCCGCGAACACCGGGGAGCTGTTTTTT; CDR3: CASSVSSGSANTGELFF
size: once; D: TRBD2; V: TRBV6-2/TRBV6-3; J: TRBJ2-2; DNA: TGTGCCAGCAGTTACTCGAACGGGCGGCCAGCGGGAGGGCCGAACACCGGGGAGCTGTTTTTT; CDR3: CASSYSNGRPAGGPNTGELFF
size: .; D: .; V: TRBV12-1; J: TRBJ2-7; DNA: TGTGCCAGCAGCTTTGTCAGGCACAGGGGGGCCTACGAGCAGTACTTC; CDR3: CASSFVRHRGAYEQYF
size: .; D: TRBD1; V: TRBV7-2; J: TRBJ1-5; DNA: TGTGCCAGCAGCTCAAGACAGGGGGATCAGCCCCAGCATTTT; CDR3: CASSSRQGDQPQHF
size: .; D: TRBD1; V: TRBV28; J: TRBJ1-5; DNA: TGTGCCAGCAGTTTAGCCGCAACAGGGGGTCAGCCCCAGCATTTT; CDR3: CASSLAATGGQPQHF
size: .; D: TRBD2; V: TRBV5-6; J: TRBJ2-1; DNA: TGTGCCAGCAGCCTGGGGGGGACTAGCGGGAGAAGCTACAATGAGCAGTTCTTC; CDR3: CASSLGGTSGRSYNEQFF
size: .; D: .; V: TRBV6-5; J: TRBJ1-5; DNA: TGTGCCAGCTCGGGGGGCAATCAGCCCCAGCATTTT; CDR3: CASSGGNQPQHF
size: .; D: TRBD2; V: TRBV29-1; J: TRBJ2-2; DNA: TGCAGCGTTGCGCGGGAGACCGCCACCGGGGAGCTGTTTTTT; CDR3: CSVARETATGELFF
size: few; D: .; V: TRBV6-1; J: TRBJ1-2; DNA: TGTGCCAGCAGTGAAACACGACAGTATGGCTACACCTTC; CDR3: CASSETRQYGYTF
size: .; D: TRBD1; V: TRBV9; J: TRBJ1-3; DNA: TGTGCCAGCAGCGTAGCCCGGGACAGCAGAGTTGGAAACACCATATATTTT; CDR3: CASSVARDSRVGNTIYF